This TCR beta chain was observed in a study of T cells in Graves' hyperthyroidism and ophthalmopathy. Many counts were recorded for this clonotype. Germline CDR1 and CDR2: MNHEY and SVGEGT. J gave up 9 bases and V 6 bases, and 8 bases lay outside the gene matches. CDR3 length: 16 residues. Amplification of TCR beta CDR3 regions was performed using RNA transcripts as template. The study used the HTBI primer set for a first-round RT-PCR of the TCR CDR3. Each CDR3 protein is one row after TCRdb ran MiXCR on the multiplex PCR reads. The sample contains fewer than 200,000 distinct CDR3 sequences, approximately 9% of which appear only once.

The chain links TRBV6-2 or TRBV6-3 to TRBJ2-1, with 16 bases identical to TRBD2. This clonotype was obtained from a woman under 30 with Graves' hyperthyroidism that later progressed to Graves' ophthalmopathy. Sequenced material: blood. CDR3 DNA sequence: TGTGCCAGCAGCTACCCGGGACTAGCGGGAGGGAGTGAGCAGTTCTTC. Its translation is CASSYPGLAGGSEQFF.